This TCR beta chain was sequenced in a study of blood T cells in healthy people across ages. Findings of the study overall: Samples with more naive T cells showed higher observed beta diversity.

Using a J-beta primer mix together with a sample-barcoded 5' primer, a second PCR was run for roughly 6 to 12 cycles. Each cDNA molecule received a tag from a template-switch adaptor that had 12 random nucleotides. TCRdb reprocessed the 5' RACE reads with MiXCR, giving one entry per CDR3 protein. Of approximately 800,000 distinct CDR3 sequences in the sample, nearly 60% were seen once. With 6 bases clipped from V and 2 bases from J, the junction kept 6 bases outside the gene matches. This CDR3 contains 14 residues. As to this clonotype: As yet, its antigen is unknown.

This TCR was recovered from a man aged 30 to 45 in good health. This sequence joins TRBV12-3 or TRBV12-4 and TRBJ2-5; 7 bases are shared with TRBD1. The sample comprised blood. The DNA for the CDR3 is TGTGCCAGCAGGACAGGGACATATCAAGAGACCCAGTACTTC. Its protein product is CASRTGTYQETQYF.